Sequencing of this T cell receptor beta chain was carried out in a study of blood T cell repertoires in COVID-19. Study context: There were acute and convalescent COVID-19 samples, and they came from the United States, Italy and Spain. PBMCs, B-cell-depleted T cells, or T cells were the source of the cDNA or gDNA that made up the material.

Germline V CDR1 and CDR2: MNHEY, SVGAGI. This CDR3 spans 14 amino acids. V was clipped by 4 bases and J by 7 bases, with 11 bases between them. Original analysis: It was from reference gene primer amplification that nucleated cell counts were estimated. Assay used: immunoSEQ multiplex PCR; TCRdb lists only in-frame clones, some missing. V, J and clone size were drawn from that table, and D and trimming were deduced from the DNA. This sample has roughly 160,000 clones, with about 88% found just once. While infection was still active, Seattle patients were enrolled and then followed longitudinally. This clone has more than one count but fewer than ten.

The gene calls are TRBV6-5 and TRBJ1-6; D possibly corresponds to TRBD1 (6 bases). This TCR came from a woman aged 50 to 60 with COVID-19, enrolled during active disease. The sequencing sample was made of peripheral blood. The CDR3 spells CASSSGGQNSPLHF. In DNA form, the CDR3 reads TGTGCCAGCAGTTCGGGGGGGCAAAATTCACCCCTCCACTTT.